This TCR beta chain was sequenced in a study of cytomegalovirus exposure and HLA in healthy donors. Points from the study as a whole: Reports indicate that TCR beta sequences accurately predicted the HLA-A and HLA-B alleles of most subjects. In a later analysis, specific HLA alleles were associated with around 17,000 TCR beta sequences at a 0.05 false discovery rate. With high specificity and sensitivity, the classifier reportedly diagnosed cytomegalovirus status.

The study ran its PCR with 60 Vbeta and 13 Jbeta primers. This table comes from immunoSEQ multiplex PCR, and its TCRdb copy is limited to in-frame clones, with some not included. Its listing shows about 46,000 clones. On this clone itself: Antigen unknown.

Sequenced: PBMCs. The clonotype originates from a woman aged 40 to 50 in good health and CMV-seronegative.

The CDR3, as DNA: TGCGCCACCAGGGCGGGGGGCTACGAGCAGTACTTC. The encoded protein is CATRAGGYEQYF. This chain uses TRBV5-1 with TRBJ2-5; TRBD2 matches at 8 bases. The J call could be wrong; TRBJ2-7 is a better fit for the DNA end. CDR1 and CDR2 from the germline V gene are SGHRS and YFSETQ. This CDR3 is built from 12 residues.